These 2 T cell receptor beta chains were sequenced from one sample in a study of shared clonotypes between healthy human individuals. Measured with immunoSEQ multiplex PCR; TCRdb has only the in-frame clones, and not every one. Of nearly 500,000 clones listed, roughly four fifths were seen once; the top ten hold 13%. Sequencing was performed on PBMCs. Every receptor here comes from a middle-aged woman in good health. Some clones in this sample may be carry-over from other donors' samples.

This sequence joins TRBV6-1 and TRBJ1-2; the D gene is possibly TRBD1 (5 bases). V was pared by 6 bases and J by 7 bases, with 15 bases between. The CDR3 has 13 residues. Germline loops: CDR1 MNHNS, CDR2 SASEGT. The CDR3 DNA sequence: TGTGCCAGCAGAAACGGACATATGGGTGGCTACACCTTC. Amino acids: CASRNGHMGGYTF.

This CDR3 is CSAGTGSPLHF. CDR3 DNA sequence: TGCAGTGCTGGGACTGGATCACCCCTCCACTTT. This chain links TRBV20-1 with TRBJ1-6, with D maybe TRBD1 (5 bases). V lost 5 bases and J lost 10, with 9 bases in between. The CDR3 runs 11 residues. Germline assignment: CDR1 DFQATT and CDR2 SNEGSKA (reference sequence).